This is a list of T cell receptor beta chains from one sample in a study of T cell changes during pregnancy in multiple sclerosis. Clones were read by immunoSEQ multiplex PCR, and TCRdb kept only the in-frame ones, dropping some. The profile covers 60,000 to 95,000 clones, with under 95% appearing a single time and 0.43% taken by the ten largest. This specimen consisted of CD4+ T cells from peripheral blood mononuclear cells, obtained before pregnancy. Source of these receptors: a female donor with multiple sclerosis, enrolled in a pregnancy study. CDR3s include the opening cysteine and the closing phenylalanine or tryptophan. D genes are given only for firm matches. Expanded clones are given a class, and other clones once, few, many or no size at all.

once	-	TRBJ1-5	TRBV2	TGTGCCGGTAGACAGACTTTAAATCAGCCCCAGCATTTT	CAGRQTLNQPQHF
once	-	TRBJ1-2	TRBV9	TGTGCCAGCAGCGTAAGGGGTCCCACTGATGGCTACACCTTC	CASSVRGPTDGYTF
-	TRBD1	TRBJ1-1	TRBV11-3	TGTGCCAGCAGCCGGGACAGGGTCCTGTCGACTGAAGCTTTCTTT	CASSRDRVLSTEAFF
-	TRBD1	TRBJ1-2	TRBV19	TGTGCCAGTAGTATAGTTATTGGGACAGGACCTCTTGGCTACACCTTC	CASSIVIGTGPLGYTF
-	-	TRBJ2-2	TRBV21-1	TGTGCCAGCAGCACGACTAGCGGGAGCTTTTCCGGGGAGCTGTTTTTT	CASSTTSGSFSGELFF
-	-	TRBJ1-5	TRBV19	TGTGCCAGTAGTCCGTCGAGAGGACAGACTAATCAGCCCCAGCATTTT	CASSPSRGQTNQPQHF
once	TRBD2	TRBJ2-1	TRBV5-6	TGTGCCAGCAGCCCGGCCAGAGGGCTAGCGGGTTACAATGAGCAGTTCTTC	CASSPARGLAGYNEQFF
-	TRBD1	TRBJ1-6	TRBV5-6	TGTGCCAGCAGCCGTTCCGGGACAGGTACAGAACCCCTCCACTTT	CASSRSGTGTEPLHF
-	TRBD1	TRBJ1-1	TRBV10-3	TGTGCCATCACCCCGGGACAGGAGCACACTGAAGCTTTCTTT	CAITPGQEHTEAFF
-	-	TRBJ2-7	TRBV7-2	TGTGCCAGCAGCTTGACACAGCTTTTTTCCCACGAGCAGTACTTC	CASSLTQLFSHEQYF
-	TRBD2	TRBJ2-1	TRBV9	TGTGCCAGCAGCCCACACCTAGCGGGGGTAACCGATGAGCAGTTCTTC	CASSPHLAGVTDEQFF
-	-	TRBJ1-2	TRBV2	TGTGCCAACCGAGGCGGGACGGCGGAAGGCTACACCTTC	CANRGGTAEGYTF
-	-	TRBJ2-6	TRBV7-6	TGTGCCAGCAGCTTCGGCTCTGGGGCCAACGTCCTGACTTTC	CASSFGSGANVLTF
-	TRBD1	TRBJ2-7	TRBV29-1	TGCAGCGTCGATGTGGGACAGGGGGCTGGTTACGAGCAGTACTTC	CSVDVGQGAGYEQYF
-	-	TRBJ2-1	TRBV6-4	TGTGCCAGCAGTGTTAAACTAGGACCCATAAATGAGCAGTTCTTC	CASSVKLGPINEQFF
-	-	TRBJ1-6	TRBV9	TGTGCCAGCAGCCGTACAGGGACCCTTAATAATTCACCCCTCCACTTT	CASSRTGTLNNSPLHF
-	-	TRBJ1-1	TRBV7-9	TGTGCCAGCAGCTCCCTGCGTGCGAACTCGAACACTGAAGCTTTCTTT	CASSSLRANSNTEAFF
-	TRBD1	TRBJ1-1	TRBV7-3	TGTGCCAGCAGCCTCAGTGGGGACAGCCCCACTGAAGCTTTCTTT	CASSLSGDSPTEAFF
once	-	TRBJ1-1	TRBV30	TGTGCCTGGAGTAATCCCGAGTACTGGAACACTGAAGCTTTCTTT	CAWSNPEYWNTEAFF
once	-	TRBJ2-5	TRBV7-2	TGTGCCAGCAGCTTAGGGGCCAGGGGCGAGACCCAGTACTTC	CASSLGARGETQYF
few	-	TRBJ1-5	TRBV18	TGTGCCAGCTCACTAAATCAGGGAGGGAATCAGCCCCAGCATTTT	CASSLNQGGNQPQHF
-	-	TRBJ2-1	TRBV27	TGTGCCAGCAGTTCCCGACTAAGCTTTAGCGTGTTCTTC	CASSSRLSFSVFF
-	TRBD2	TRBJ2-7	TRBV11-2	TGTGCCAGCAGCTTAGATAGCCTGGGACTAGCGGATGAGGGGTCCTACGAGCAGTACTTC	CASSLDSLGLADEGSYEQYF
-	-	TRBJ2-6	TRBV13	TGTGCCAGCAGCTCATCTCAGGGGTGGGGGGCCAACGTCCTGACTTTC	CASSSSQGWGANVLTF
-	TRBD2	TRBJ2-1	TRBV27	TGTGCCAGCAGTTTCAACCAACTAGCGGGGCCGAACAATGAGCAGTTCTTC	CASSFNQLAGPNNEQFF
-	TRBD2	TRBJ2-1	TRBV11-1	TGTGCCAGCAGCCGCGCCGGGACTAGCGAGAATGAGCAGTTCTTC	CASSRAGTSENEQFF
-	TRBD1	TRBJ2-2	TRBV28	TGTGCCAGCAGGCGACAGGGTTTCGGGGAGCTGTTTTTT	CASRRQGFGELFF
-	-	TRBJ2-3	TRBV4-1	TGCGCCAGCAGCCATGTCCCCAGGGGGGCGACCACAGATACGCAGTATTTT	CASSHVPRGATTDTQYF
-	-	TRBJ2-2	TRBV6-1	TGTGCCAGCAGTGAAGCGCAGGGGCGGGAGTGGGCCGGGGAGCTGTTTTTT	CASSEAQGREWAGELFF
-	TRBD1	TRBJ2-2	TRBV19	TGTGCCAGTAGTCAAGGACAGGCCCCTCCGAACACCGGGGAGCTGTTTTTT	CASSQGQAPPNTGELFF